Described below is a single T cell receptor (beta chain) sequence and its context. Its antigen is currently not known. No base qualities exist here, and no much larger clone lies one base off it. The sample originates from a study of regulatory T cells in long-lasting Graves disease listed by TCRdb under 2021. Some background on the complete study: Antithyroid drugs had been taken for less than 3 months by newly diagnosed Graves' disease patients. Persistent Graves' disease patients were compared with newly diagnosed Graves' disease patients by peripheral blood TCR sequencing and RNA sequencing. The study was registered as a clinical trial and conducted in China. A total of about 33 samples were covered by TCR sequencing, comprising around 13 persistent and around 20 newly diagnosed Graves' disease patients. The paper's findings and limits, for the study overall: The small sample size was acknowledged by the authors as a limitation that may reduce accuracy. Sequencing and analysis were restricted to the TCR beta chain. A larger number of public clonotypes was shared among persistent patients (under 3,000) than among newly diagnosed patients (around 970). Preferential use of TRBV28, TRBJ1-2 and TRBJ2-5 was observed in persistent disease, whereas TRBV20-1 and TRBJ2-1 were favored in newly diagnosed disease. Only peripheral blood was studied, because thyroid tissue, the primary lesion, was inaccessible. Compared with newly diagnosed patients, persistent Graves' disease patients had lower TCR Shannon entropy and fewer highly expanded clones, which suggests clonal expansion.

The protocol used for the library was multiplex PCR. TCRdb records Illumina HiSeq 4000 as the sequencer. iRepertoire HTBI primers and Arm-PCR amplification of CDR3 regions were used to construct TCR beta libraries. Before sequencing, the PCR products underwent gel purification. On the authors' methods: Across samples, about 63 TRBV and 13 to 15 TRBJ segments were identified and used for gene usage analysis of CDR3 amino acid clonotypes. Filtered high-quality paired reads were merged into contigs using COPE and FqMerger. Contigs were aligned with BLAST to IMGT TRBV, TRBD and TRBJ reference genes, and CDR3 was defined per IMGT. Clonotypes above 0.1% frequency were classified as highly expanded clones. Shannon entropy served as the measure of repertoire diversity, while the Gini coefficient captured V-J evenness. Clonotypes shared by more than one individual were considered public. TCRdb passed the public sequencing reads through fastp at Q25 and MiXCR, retaining productive beta sequences. One record per CDR3 amino acid sequence lists the most common genes and DNA. These V and J calls originate from TCRdb's pipeline instead of the authors' own analysis. The sample table contains approximately 400,000 distinct CDR3 sequences; only one count was recorded for 15% of them. The top ten constitute over 15% of the sample.

The junction carries 15 bases between V and J, which are trimmed by 1 base and 6 bases respectively. From a lookup of the germline V gene, CDR1 and CDR2 are MGHRA and YSYEKL. Its CDR3 holds 15 amino acids, cysteine through phenylalanine. Just the 45-base CDR3 DNA is kept, in frame starting at base 1. Taken with the paper, the label for time point translates to: newly diagnosed GD, antithyroid drugs for less than 3 months. For both TCR sequencing and RNA sequencing, RNA was extracted from PBMCs in TRIzol. The diagnosis of Graves' disease was made according to American Thyroid Association guidelines. The patients came from an endocrinology department in Xi'an, China. Each patient gave about 8.1 milliliters of peripheral blood, collected in an EDTA anticoagulant tube. Ficoll Paque Plus density gradient separation was used to isolate PBMCs, and no further T cell sorting was performed. RNA quality was checked with an Agilent 2100 Bioanalyzer and agarose gel, and concentration with a NanoDrop 2000.

The same sample was also used in a study of T cells in Graves' hyperthyroidism and ophthalmopathy. Per the second study: Stable Graves' hyperthyroidism was defined as the absence of progression to ophthalmopathy over 18 months of follow-up. Hyperthyroidism patients were newly diagnosed, with disease duration under 2 months, and aged 18 to 65 years. Exclusion was applied to patients with uncontrolled infections, other autoimmune diseases, pregnancy or lactation. Clinical symptoms, serum thyroxine and TRAb, thyroid ultrasound, and orbital computed tomography formed the basis for the diagnoses. The first round of RT-PCR for the TCR CDR3 was performed with the HTBI primer set and the Qiagen OneStep RT-PCR kit. Most expanded thyroid clonotypes (frequency above 0.001) were also detected in blood, suggesting blood repertoires may reflect thyroid immune responses. A model built on a 13 V-J signature distinguished ophthalmopathy from stable hyperthyroidism, reaching approximately 89% sensitivity and 81.08% specificity in cross-validation and 80%/75% in testing. In validation, the model predicted progression to ophthalmopathy with just under 71% sensitivity and less than 75% specificity, a median of about 6.7 months before onset. To identify TCR V-J signatures that set the groups apart, the researchers used a discovery cohort of about a hundred patients, made up of 40 to 45 with Graves' ophthalmopathy and about 60 with stable Graves' hyperthyroidism. Prospective prediction of ophthalmopathy was tested in an independent validation cohort consisting of fewer than 20 hyperthyroidism patients and around 16 patients who later progressed to ophthalmopathy. The 100 discovery patients were randomly divided into training and test sets at a 7:3 ratio. The study also compared thyroid tissue and blood T-cell repertoires from roughly 6 Graves' hyperthyroidism patients. Following sampling, methimazole starting at 30 mg daily was given to hyperthyroidism patients, and high-dose intravenous methylprednisolone was given to ophthalmopathy patients. Libraries were constructed in a second round of multiplex PCR, after which size selection and purification were performed. Libraries were sequenced paired-end with 100 bp reads on an Illumina HiSeq2000. SOAPnuke was used to process the raw data, throwing out any read that contained adapters or uncalled bases, had a mean Phred below 15, or lacked an exact constant-primer or identifier match. COPE v1.2.5 was used to merge the high-quality paired reads, and each unique nucleotide sequence was defined as a clonotype. MiTCR v1.1 was used to align clonotypes to the IMGT TRBV, TRBD and TRBJ reference segments. Only V-J combinations with frequency above 0.0001, covering about 99% of repertoires, were analysed. A TCS score was defined as the ratio of F50 (clonal expansion) to E x V (chaos), with BLOSUM62-based TCRdist applied between CDR3 peptides within each V-J. Welch's t-statistics and random forest reduced 514 V-J features to around 14, which were used in a naive Bayes classifier (R e1071). Sample size was not statistically predetermined, and investigators were not blinded to group allocation. The paper reports TCR Vbeta CDR3 sequencing of approximately 130 peripheral blood samples: fewer than 50 ophthalmopathy, 75 to 80 hyperthyroidism and around 17 progressor patients.

The sequence was collected from a woman aged 25 to 39 with Graves disease. Donor details come from another sample of the same person, matched by shared clones. This material consisted of peripheral blood mononuclear cells (PBMCs), taken at new diagnosis, from a patient treated with antithyroid drugs. The chain is made from TRBV4-1 and TRBJ1-2; the D gene assignment is ambiguous. The CDR3 has the sequence CASSQVGETAHGYTF. The DNA sequence is given as TGCGCCAGCAGCCAAGTAGGTGAAACGGCTCATGGCTACACCTTC.